This T cell receptor beta chain is from a study of T cell responses to AZD1222 COVID-19 vaccine. Only in-frame clones appear in the TCRdb table, and some are missing; sequencing was by immunoSEQ multiplex PCR. The profile shows some 150,000 clones, more than 90% of them singletons. Details on this clone: The antigen is undetermined.

General study findings and limits: Donors, mostly white British, included more females; clonal diversity was possibly underestimated.

This TCR derives from an adult in good health. Here the sequenced sample was peripheral blood, taken on day 0 of AZD1222 vaccination.

For the CDR3, the DNA is TGTGCCAGCAGCCCCCCGAAACCGACTACTTCCCTATCGGGGGAGCTGTTTTTT. Its protein product is CASSPPKPTTSLSGELFF. This chain joins TRBV9 and TRBJ2-2; D may be TRBD2 (5 bases). From germline, CDR1 is SGDLS and CDR2 YYNGEE. Between the trimmed V and J ends, which lost 4 bases and 8 bases, there was a span of 27 bases. The CDR3 spans 18 residues. Full variable domain (rest looked up from reference TRBV9 and TRBJ2-2): DSGVTQTPKHLITATGQRVTLRCSPRSGDLSVYWYQQSLDQGLQFLIQYYNGEERAKGNILERFSAQQFPDLHSELNLSSLELGDSALYFCASSPPKPTTSLSGELFFGEGSRLTVL.